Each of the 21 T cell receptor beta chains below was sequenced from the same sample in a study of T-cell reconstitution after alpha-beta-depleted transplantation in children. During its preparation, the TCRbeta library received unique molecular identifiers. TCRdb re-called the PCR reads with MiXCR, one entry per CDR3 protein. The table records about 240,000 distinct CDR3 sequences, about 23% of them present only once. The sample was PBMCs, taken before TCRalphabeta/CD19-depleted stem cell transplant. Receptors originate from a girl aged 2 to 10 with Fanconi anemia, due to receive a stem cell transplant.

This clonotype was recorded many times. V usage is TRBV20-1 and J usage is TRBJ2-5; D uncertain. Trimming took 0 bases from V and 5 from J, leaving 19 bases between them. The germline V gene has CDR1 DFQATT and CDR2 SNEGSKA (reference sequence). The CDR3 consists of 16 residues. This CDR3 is CSARDVHGGLSETQYF. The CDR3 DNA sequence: TGCAGTGCTAGAGATGTTCATGGTGGGCTAAGCGAGACCCAGTACTTC.

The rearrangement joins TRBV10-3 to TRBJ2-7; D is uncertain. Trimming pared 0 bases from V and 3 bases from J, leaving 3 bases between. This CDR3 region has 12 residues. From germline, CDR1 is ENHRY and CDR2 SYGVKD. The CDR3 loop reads CAISESDYEQYF. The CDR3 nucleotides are TGTGCCATCAGTGAGTCGGACTACGAGCAGTACTTC.

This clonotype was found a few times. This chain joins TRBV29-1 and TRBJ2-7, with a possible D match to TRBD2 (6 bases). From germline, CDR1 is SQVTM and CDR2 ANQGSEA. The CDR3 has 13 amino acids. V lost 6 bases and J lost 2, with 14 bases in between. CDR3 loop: CSVDAGPAYEQYF. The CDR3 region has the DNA TGCAGCGTGGATGCGGGACCCGCCTACGAGCAGTACTTC.

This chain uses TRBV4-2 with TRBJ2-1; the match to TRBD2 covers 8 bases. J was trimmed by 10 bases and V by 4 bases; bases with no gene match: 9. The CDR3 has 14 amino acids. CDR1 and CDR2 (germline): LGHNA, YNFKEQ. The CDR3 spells CASSLVSRTSEQFF. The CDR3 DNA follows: TGTGCCAGCAGCCTAGTTTCAAGGACTAGCGAGCAGTTCTTC.

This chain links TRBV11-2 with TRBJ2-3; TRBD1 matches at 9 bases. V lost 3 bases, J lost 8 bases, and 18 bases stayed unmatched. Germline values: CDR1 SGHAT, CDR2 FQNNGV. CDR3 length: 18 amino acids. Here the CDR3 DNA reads TGTGCCAGCAGCTTTCAACAGGGGGCTATTCGTTTACCCCCTACGCAGTATTTT. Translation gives CASSFQQGAIRLPPTQYF. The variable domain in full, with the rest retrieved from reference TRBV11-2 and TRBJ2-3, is EAGVAQSPRYKIIEKRQSVAFWCNPISGHATLYWYQQILGQGPKLLIQFQNNGVVDDSQLPKDRFSAERLKGVDSTLKIQPAKLEDSAVYLCASSFQQGAIRLPPTQYFGPGTRLTVL.

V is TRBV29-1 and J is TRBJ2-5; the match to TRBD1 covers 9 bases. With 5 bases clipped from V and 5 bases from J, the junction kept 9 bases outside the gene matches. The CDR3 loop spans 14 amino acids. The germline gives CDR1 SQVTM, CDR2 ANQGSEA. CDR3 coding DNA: TGCAGCGTTTTACAGGGGGCACGGGTTGAGACCCAGTACTTC. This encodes CSVLQGARVETQYF.

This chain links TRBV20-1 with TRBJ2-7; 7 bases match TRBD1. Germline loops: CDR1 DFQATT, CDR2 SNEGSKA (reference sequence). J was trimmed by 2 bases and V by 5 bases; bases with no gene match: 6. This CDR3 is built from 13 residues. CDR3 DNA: TGCAGTGCTGGGACAGACCGAACCTACGAGCAGTACTTC. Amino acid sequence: CSAGTDRTYEQYF.

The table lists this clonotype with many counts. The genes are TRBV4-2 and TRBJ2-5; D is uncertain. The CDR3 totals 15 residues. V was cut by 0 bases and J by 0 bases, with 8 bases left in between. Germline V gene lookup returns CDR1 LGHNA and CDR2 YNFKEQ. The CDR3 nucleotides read TGTGCCAGCAGCCAAGATTCAGGCTACCAAGAGACCCAGTACTTC. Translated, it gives CASSQDSGYQETQYF.

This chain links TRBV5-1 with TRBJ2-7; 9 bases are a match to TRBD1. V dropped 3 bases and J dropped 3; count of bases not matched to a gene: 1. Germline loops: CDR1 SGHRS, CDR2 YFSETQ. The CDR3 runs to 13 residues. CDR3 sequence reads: CASSWDRVYEQYF. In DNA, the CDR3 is TGCGCCAGCAGCTGGGACAGGGTCTACGAGCAGTACTTC.

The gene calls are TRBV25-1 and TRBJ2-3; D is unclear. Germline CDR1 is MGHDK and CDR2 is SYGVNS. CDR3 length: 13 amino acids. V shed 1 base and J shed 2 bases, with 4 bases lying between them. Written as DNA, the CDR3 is TGTGCCAGCAGTGAATTTTACACAGATACGCAGTATTTT. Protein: CASSEFYTDTQYF.

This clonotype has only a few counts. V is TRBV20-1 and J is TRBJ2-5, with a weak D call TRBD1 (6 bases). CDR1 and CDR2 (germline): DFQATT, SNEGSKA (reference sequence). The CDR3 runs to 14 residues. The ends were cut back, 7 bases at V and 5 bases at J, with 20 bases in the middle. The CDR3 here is CSVGDKSAEETQYF. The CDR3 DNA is TGCAGTGTCGGGGACAAGTCAGCTGAGGAGACCCAGTACTTC.

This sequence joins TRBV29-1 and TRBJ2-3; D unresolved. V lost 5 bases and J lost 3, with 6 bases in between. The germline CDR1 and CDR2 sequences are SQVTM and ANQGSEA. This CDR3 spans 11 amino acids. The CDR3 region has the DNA TGCAGCGTTACCGAGACAGATACGCAGTATTTT. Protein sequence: CSVTETDTQYF.

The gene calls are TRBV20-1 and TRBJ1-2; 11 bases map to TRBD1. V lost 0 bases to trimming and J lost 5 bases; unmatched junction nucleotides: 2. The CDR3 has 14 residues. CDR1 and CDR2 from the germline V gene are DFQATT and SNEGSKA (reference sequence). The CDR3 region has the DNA TGCAGTGCTAGAGATCGGGACAGGGGGTATGGCTACACCTTC. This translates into CSARDRDRGYGYTF.

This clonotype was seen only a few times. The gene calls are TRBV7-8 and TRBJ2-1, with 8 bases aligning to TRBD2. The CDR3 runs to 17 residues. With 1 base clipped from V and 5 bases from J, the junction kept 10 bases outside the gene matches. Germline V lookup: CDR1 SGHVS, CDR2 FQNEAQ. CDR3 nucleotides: TGTGCCAGCAGCTTAGATAACCCATGGACTAGCAACAATGAGCAGTTCTTC. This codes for CASSLDNPWTSNNEQFF.

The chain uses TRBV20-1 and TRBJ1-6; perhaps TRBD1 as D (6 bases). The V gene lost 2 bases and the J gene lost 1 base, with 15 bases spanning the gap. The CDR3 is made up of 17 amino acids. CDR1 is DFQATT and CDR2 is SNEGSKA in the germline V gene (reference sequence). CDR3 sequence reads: CSARSHQGFSYNSPLHF. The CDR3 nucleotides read TGCAGTGCTAGAAGCCATCAGGGGTTTTCCTATAATTCACCCCTCCACTTT.

CDR3 nucleotides: TGCGCCAGCAGCTTGAATGGGGGGGAGACCCAGTACTTC. This codes for CASSLNGGETQYF. The V gene is TRBV5-1, the J gene TRBJ2-5; tentative D call: TRBD2 (6 bases). CDR1 and CDR2 (germline): SGHRS, YFSETQ. Trimming pared 1 base from V and 5 bases from J, leaving 9 bases between. This CDR3 spans 13 amino acids.

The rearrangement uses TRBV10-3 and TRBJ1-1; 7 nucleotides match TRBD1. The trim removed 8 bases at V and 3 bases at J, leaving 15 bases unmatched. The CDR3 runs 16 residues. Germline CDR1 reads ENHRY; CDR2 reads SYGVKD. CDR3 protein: CAIQTSDRDRDTEAFF. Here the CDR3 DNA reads TGTGCCATCCAGACCTCTGACAGGGATCGGGACACTGAAGCTTTCTTT.

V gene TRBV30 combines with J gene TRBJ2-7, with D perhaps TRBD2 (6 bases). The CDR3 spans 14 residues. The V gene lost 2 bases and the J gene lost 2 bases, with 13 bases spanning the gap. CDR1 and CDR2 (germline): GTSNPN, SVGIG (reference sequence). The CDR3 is CAWSWSSVTYEQYF. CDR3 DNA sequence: TGTGCCTGGAGTTGGTCTAGCGTAACCTACGAGCAGTACTTC.

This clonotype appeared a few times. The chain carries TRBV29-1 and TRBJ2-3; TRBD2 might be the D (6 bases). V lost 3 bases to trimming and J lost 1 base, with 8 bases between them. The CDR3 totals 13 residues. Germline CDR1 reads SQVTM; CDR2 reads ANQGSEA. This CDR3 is CSVDTGGTDTQYF. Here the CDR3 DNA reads TGCAGCGTTGATACGGGAGGCACAGATACGCAGTATTTT.

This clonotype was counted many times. CDR3 coding DNA: TGTGCCAGCAGTTACGGTGGCGGGGGCCCCAATGAGCAGTTCTTC. Protein: CASSYGGGGPNEQFF. This rearrangement joins TRBV6-5 to TRBJ2-1; a possible D gene is TRBD2 (7 bases). The CDR3 runs to 15 residues. Germline V gives CDR1 MNHEY, CDR2 SVGAGI. The V end lost 2 bases, the J end lost 6 bases, and 14 bases lay between the germline ends.

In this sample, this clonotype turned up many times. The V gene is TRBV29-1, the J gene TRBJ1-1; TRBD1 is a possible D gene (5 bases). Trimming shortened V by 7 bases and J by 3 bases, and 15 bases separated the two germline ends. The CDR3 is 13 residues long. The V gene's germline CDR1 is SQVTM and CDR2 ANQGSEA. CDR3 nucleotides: TGCAGCGCTAGGGCAGGAGGGGACACTGAAGCTTTCTTT. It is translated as CSARAGGDTEAFF. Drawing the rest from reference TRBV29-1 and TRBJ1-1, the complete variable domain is SAVISQKPSRDICQRGTSLTIQCQVDSQVTMMFWYRQQPGQSLTLIATANQGSEATYESGFVIDKFPISRPNLTFSTLTVSNMSPEDSSIYLCSARAGGDTEAFFGQGTRLTVV.